The clone carrying this T cell receptor (beta chain) was recorded many times. As yet, its antigen is unknown. TCRdb independently ran MiXCR on the 5' RACE reads; one entry per CDR3 protein. Among 53,000 or so distinct CDR3 sequences listed, 7.5% to 9.5% were seen once. Time point of the sample: longitudinal time-point 3. The data originate from a study of neurological immune-mediated disorders. Study-level findings and limits: Whereas HTLV-1-associated myelopathy showed the most TCR clonal expansion, multiple sclerosis showed the least, with levels below those of healthy controls.

The germline V gene has CDR1 KGHDR and CDR2 SFDVKD. V lost 4 bases and J lost 2; bases outside the gene matches: 6. There are 15 residues in the CDR3. Sequenced input: PBMCs. This chain joins TRBV24-1 and TRBJ2-5; 7 nucleotides line up with TRBD1. The clonotype comes from a woman aged 40 to 50 in good health. This CDR3 reads CATSEPRTGQETQYF. The CDR3 region has the DNA TGTGCCACCAGTGAACCCAGGACAGGACAAGAGACCCAGTACTTC.